This TCR beta chain derives from a study of early stage breast cancer tumors. In the study overall: Of around 16 invasive breast tumors, twelve were hormone receptor-positive, HER2-negative. Seven or eight ER+/PR+/HER2- tumors were invasive ductal; four were invasive lobular. General study findings and limits: Most shared enriched TCRB sequences were commonly generated ones.

This clone was recorded a few times. Its antigen remains unidentified. Sequenced by immunoSEQ multiplex PCR; TCRdb stores in-frame clones only, minus some. This sample yields some 7,800 clones, of which about 80% are seen a single time; roughly 8.5% belongs to the top ten. CDR3 size: 14 residues. V lost 6 bases and J 0 bases, leaving 9 bases between the germline ends. Germline V gene lookup returns CDR1 MNHNY and CDR2 SVGAGI (reference sequence). This sequence was found in a person in their sixties with breast cancer. Sequencing was done on a sample of normal breast tissue next to the tumor. The V gene is TRBV6-6, the J gene TRBJ2-1; D is uncertain. This CDR3 is CASREYDSYNEQFF. The DNA for the CDR3 is TGTGCCAGCAGGGAATATGACTCCTACAATGAGCAGTTCTTC.